This T cell receptor beta chain came from a study of post-analysis software for immune sequencing data. Across the whole study: The patients showed relapsing-remitting, secondary progressive and progressive-relapsing multiple sclerosis courses. Broader study findings: Those with multiple sclerosis, the patient group, showed significantly lower normalized Chao1 diversity than controls. Co-batched samples clustered tightly together by F measure. About 5 TRBV segments, including TRBV5-6, TRBV5-1 and TRBV20-1, were more frequent in patients than controls.

With respect to this clonotype: No antigen is known for it.

The CDR3 extends over 14 amino acids. CDR1 MNHNY and CDR2 SVGAGI come from the germline V gene (reference sequence). Trimming stripped 6 bases from V and 1 base from J, with 9 bases between. The TCR beta cDNA libraries carried unique molecular identifiers. The yield from about 1 to 10 million T cells was about 500,000 cDNA molecules in total. TCRdb reprocessed the PCR reads via MiXCR and lists one record per CDR3 protein. Of over 300,000 distinct CDR3 sequences listed, approximately 33% are singletons. The material sequenced was blood. This receptor was obtained from a girl aged 5 to 17 with multiple sclerosis. This rearrangement joins TRBV6-6 to TRBJ2-2, with a tentative D call TRBD1 (5 bases). CDR3: CASRFGQNTGELFF. The CDR3 nucleotides are TGTGCCAGCAGATTTGGACAGAACACCGGGGAGCTGTTTTTT.